This T cell receptor beta chain was recorded in a study of radiation and T cells in renal cell carcinoma. The CDR3 sequence is 16 residues long. The V gene's germline CDR1 is LGHNT and CDR2 FRNRAP. V was trimmed by 1 base and J by 0 bases, leaving 11 bases between them. On this clone: Its antigen is undetermined.

Data came from immunoSEQ multiplex PCR; TCRdb stores just in-frame clones and leaves some out. The sample holds about 90,000 clones, around 84% seen once. The time point: blood 4 weeks post-SBRT, at nephrectomy. The treatment: 15 Gy SBRT to primary tumor, nephrectomy 4 weeks later. Study results and caveats: Top tumor clonotypes rose in blood 2 weeks post-radiation, then contracted.

Sequencing was performed on blood, taken from a patient whose treatment included radiotherapy and nephrectomy. The chain employs TRBV12-5 and TRBJ2-3; perhaps TRBD1 as D (6 bases). The sequence was collected from a man aged 55-75 years with renal cell carcinoma. CDR3 residues: CASGLALRGSTDTQYF. In DNA form, the CDR3 reads TGTGCTAGTGGTTTGGCCCTCAGGGGTAGCACAGATACGCAGTATTTT.